These 14 T cell receptor beta chains share one sample of origin, sequenced in a study of cytomegalovirus exposure and HLA in healthy donors (dated by TCRdb to the late 2010s). Libraries were built with the immunoSEQ multiplex PCR assay. Sourced from immuneACCESS, this table was stored by TCRdb with only in-frame sequences that have V and J called. A share of the clones is absent; for the studies checked, an unresolved V gene accounts for under half, and the remainder has no known explanation. The sample data list 300,000 to 400,000 clones, and about nine tenths of these were observed just once. The top ten hold roughly 0.82% of the sample. Sample: PBMCs. Source of these receptors: a woman aged 18 to 35 in good health and CMV-seronegative.

This chain's CDR3 is CASRPGTHYEQYF. DNA for the CDR3: TGTGCCAGCAGACCCGGGACACACTACGAGCAGTACTTC. The chain recombines TRBV28 with TRBJ2-7; D is perhaps TRBD1 (6 bases). Germline V gene lookup returns CDR1 MDHEN and CDR2 SYDVKM. The CDR3 is 13 residues long. V gave up 6 bases and J gave up 3 bases, with 12 bases separating them.

The chain is built from TRBV6-5 and TRBJ1-1; 9 nucleotides match TRBD1. Germline trimming cut 4 bases from V and 4 bases from J; bases unmatched to any gene: 4. In germline, CDR1 is MNHEY, CDR2 SVGAGI. The CDR3 contains 14 residues. The CDR3 reads CASSLTTGGTEAFF. For the CDR3, the DNA is TGTGCCAGCAGTTTAACGACAGGGGGCACTGAAGCTTTCTTT.

The chain joins TRBV28 to TRBJ1-2; TRBD1 is a possible D gene (5 bases). The CDR3 consists of 16 residues. Germline assignment: CDR1 MDHEN and CDR2 SYDVKM. V lost 6 bases to trimming and J lost 2 bases, with 19 bases between them. The DNA of the CDR3 is TGTGCCAGCAGCAAAAGGAAGTGGGGGGTCAACTATGGCTACACCTTC. Translation: CASSKRKWGVNYGYTF.

This clone was detected a few times. The chain uses TRBV19 and TRBJ1-1; 7 positions agree with TRBD1. The CDR3 spans 15 residues. V dropped 7 bases and J dropped 0; count of bases not matched to a gene: 8. Germline V gene sequence: CDR1 LNHDA, CDR2 SQIVND (reference sequence). The CDR3 loop is CASTIRGTVNTEAFF. The CDR3 DNA sequence: TGTGCCAGTACTATCCGCGGGACAGTGAACACTGAAGCTTTCTTT.

The chain has TRBV5-1 and TRBJ2-7; D ambiguous. V lost 3 bases and J lost 0, with 10 bases in between. CDR1 is SGHRS and CDR2 is YFSETQ in the germline V gene. The CDR3 extends over 14 amino acids. The CDR3 bases are TGCGCCAGCAGCTCAGATCGGGTCTCCTACGAGCAGTACTTC. Protein sequence: CASSSDRVSYEQYF.

As DNA, the CDR3 is TGCGCCAGCAGCTCTACGCCTAAAACAGGGTCCGACCATTACGAGCAGTACTTC. Its translation: CASSSTPKTGSDHYEQYF. The chain has TRBV5-1 and TRBJ2-7; a possible D gene is TRBD1 (6 bases). From germline, CDR1 is SGHRS and CDR2 YFSETQ. Trimming shortened V by 3 bases and J by 4 bases, and 26 bases separated the two germline ends. CDR3 size: 18 residues.

The chain combines TRBV29-1 with TRBJ1-3; 8 bases agree with TRBD1. Trimming took 3 bases from V and 4 from J; bases not matched to a gene: 2. The CDR3 is made up of 13 amino acids. Germline-derived CDR1 and CDR2 are SQVTM and ANQGSEA. CDR3 bases: TGCAGCGTTGAGGGGGACAGGGGAAACACCATATATTTT. Translating it yields CSVEGDRGNTIYF.

J is TRBJ2-1 and V is TRBV6-1, with D hard to call. Per the germline V gene, CDR1 is MNHNS and CDR2 is SASEGT. The CDR3 loop spans 16 amino acids. Trimming took 2 bases from V and 1 from J, leaving 12 bases between them. DNA of the CDR3: TGTGCCAGCAGTGAAAATGTGGCAGGTTCCTACAATGAGCAGTTCTTC. Translated, it gives CASSENVAGSYNEQFF.

J is TRBJ2-7 and V is TRBV7-3, with D perhaps TRBD2 (5 bases). The V end was cut by 1 base, the J end by 5 bases, with 6 bases between. CDR1 and CDR2 (germline): SGHTA, FQGTGA. The CDR3 length is 12 residues. CDR3 region: CASSLRLHEQYF. The CDR3 DNA reads TGTGCCAGCAGCTTAAGACTACACGAGCAGTACTTC.

The chain has TRBV11-2 and TRBJ2-3; 12 bases fit TRBD2. V lost 8 bases, J lost 2 bases, and 5 bases stayed unmatched. Germline V gene sequence: CDR1 SGHAT, CDR2 FQNNGV. CDR3 size: 15 residues. The CDR3 loop is CASRRLAGDTDTQYF. The CDR3, as DNA: TGTGCCAGCCGCAGACTAGCGGGAGACACAGATACGCAGTATTTT.

V gene TRBV9 combines with J gene TRBJ2-5; 9 bases are shared with TRBD1. The CDR3 is 15 residues long. Germline CDR1 reads SGDLS; CDR2 reads YYNGEE. The ends lost 0 bases at V and 2 bases at J; junction bases unmatched: 2. CDR3: CASSVDGQGQETQYF. CDR3 DNA: TGTGCCAGCAGCGTAGATGGACAGGGGCAAGAGACCCAGTACTTC.

On this clone itself: A junction end diverges from the germline sequence, so it may reflect a read error. CDR3 sequence (DNA): TGTGCCAGCTCACCACGTCTAGGGACAGGGTCGTTC. The encoded protein is CASSPRLGTGSF. The chain joins TRBV18 to TRBJ1-2; 9 bases match TRBD1. This CDR3 region has 12 residues. CDR1 is KGHSH, CDR2 LQKENI, per germline.

The genes are TRBV4-1 and TRBJ2-5; possible D gene TRBD2, 6 bases. Per the germline V gene, CDR1 is MGHRA and CDR2 is YSYEKL. V lost 0 bases to trimming and J lost 5 bases, with 13 bases between them. The CDR3 is 15 residues long. CDR3 loop: CASSQDQGSGETQYF. The CDR3 coding sequence is TGCGCCAGCAGCCAAGATCAGGGAAGCGGGGAGACCCAGTACTTC.

This chain connects TRBV28 to TRBJ2-5, with 11 bases that match TRBD2. Germline assignment: CDR1 MDHEN and CDR2 SYDVKM. Germline trimming cut 4 bases from V and 1 base from J; bases unmatched to any gene: 5. This CDR3 has 16 residues. CDR3 protein: CASSSWTSGLQETQYF. The CDR3 region has the DNA TGTGCCAGCAGTTCGTGGACTAGCGGGCTCCAAGAGACCCAGTACTTC.